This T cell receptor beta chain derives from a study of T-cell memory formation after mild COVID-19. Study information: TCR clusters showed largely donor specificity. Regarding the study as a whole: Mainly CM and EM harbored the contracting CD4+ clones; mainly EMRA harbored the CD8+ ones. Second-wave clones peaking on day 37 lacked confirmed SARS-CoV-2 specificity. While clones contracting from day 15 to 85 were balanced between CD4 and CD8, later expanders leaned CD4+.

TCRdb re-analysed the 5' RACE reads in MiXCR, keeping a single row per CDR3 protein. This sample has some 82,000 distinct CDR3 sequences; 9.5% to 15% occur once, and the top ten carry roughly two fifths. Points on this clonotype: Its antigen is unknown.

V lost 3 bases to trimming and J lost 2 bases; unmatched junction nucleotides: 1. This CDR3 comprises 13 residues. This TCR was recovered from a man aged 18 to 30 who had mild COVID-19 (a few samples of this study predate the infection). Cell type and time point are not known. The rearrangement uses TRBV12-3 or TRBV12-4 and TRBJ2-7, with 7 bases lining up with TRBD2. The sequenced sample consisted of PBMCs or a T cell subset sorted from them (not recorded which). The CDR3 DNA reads TGTGCCAGCAGTTTCGGGGGGACCTACGAGCAGTACTTC. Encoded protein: CASSFGGTYEQYF.